This T cell receptor beta chain is from a study of blood T cell repertoires in COVID-19. Study-level information: The United States, Italy and Spain provided the acute and convalescent COVID-19 samples. PBMCs, B-cell-depleted T cells, or T cells were the source of the cDNA or gDNA that made up the material.

Germline CDR1 LGHDT, CDR2 YNNKEL (reference sequence). This CDR3 has 18 residues. The V gene end was trimmed by 4 bases and the J gene end by 2 bases; junction bases not matched to a gene: 13. The authors' processing: The assay estimated nucleated cells by amplifying reference gene primers. Profiling relied on immunoSEQ multiplex PCR, and the TCRdb table lists in-frame clones only, not all of them. That table gives V, J and clone size, and the DNA gave D and trimming. Counted here are some 100,000 clones, approximately 81% occurring once; the ten biggest clones make up around 2%. V usage is TRBV3-1 (or the pseudogene TRBV3-2) and J usage is TRBJ1-2; 10 bases align to TRBD1. The sequence was obtained from a woman in her 70s with active or convalescent COVID-19. What was sequenced was peripheral blood. DNA for the CDR3: TGTGCCAGCAGCCTCTTTAGGACAGGGGGGGACGGGAACTATGGCTACACCTTC. It encodes CASSLFRTGGDGNYGYTF.